This T cell receptor (beta chain) was observed in a study of blood T cell dynamics during melanoma immunotherapy. Overall study: Patients with metastatic melanoma got pembrolizumab or nivolumab-ipilimumab as first-line care. Study observations and caveats: It remained unknown if the driving T cell clones were melanoma-specific.

The germline V gene encodes CDR1 SGHNT and CDR2 YENEEA. V lost 5 bases and J lost 0, with 11 bases in between. The CDR3 length is 14 residues. Turning to this clone: The antigen remains unidentified.

Described time point: pre-treatment baseline. Samples come from before therapy and from week 3 after the first blockade cycle. Prior systemic cancer therapy, immunosuppressant use and other active malignancies excluded patients. Sequencing used immunoSEQ multiplex PCR; TCRdb keeps in-frame clones, though not all of them. The sample shows approximately 15,000 clones, 85% of them seen only once. Material: blood, obtained from a patient treated with checkpoint blockade. The receptor comes from a human donor with melanoma. The chain couples TRBV11-3 to TRBJ2-7; perhaps TRBD2 as D (5 bases). CDR3 protein: CASSPPGNSYEQYF. DNA for the CDR3: TGTGCCAGCAGCCCCCCCGGGAACTCCTACGAGCAGTACTTC.